Listed below are T cell receptor beta chains from one sample, sequenced in a study of OX40 agonist ivuxolimab in advanced cancers. TCRdb's copy holds only in-frame clones and misses some; the assay was immunoSEQ multiplex PCR. The sample yields under 15,000 clones, approximately 78% seen once. The starting material was CD4+ or CD8+ T cells sorted from blood, obtained in a trial of the OX40 agonist ivuxolimab. These receptors came from an adult with an advanced solid tumor such as melanoma, head and neck, liver or kidney cancer. Each CDR3 is given without its conserved first and last residue. The order of the fields is V gene, clone size, CDR3 protein. Clone size, where shown, is once, few, many, or a class for clones that have expanded.

>TRBV7-9|.
ASSLLPSSGNEQY
>TRBV7-2|.
ASSGTYEQY
>TRBV29-1|.
SVASVNEQF
>TRBV28|.
ASSLTSGANEQF
>TRBV7-6|.
ASRSGRDLEHTQY
>TRBV7-8|.
ASSQLAGVDKNIQY
>TRBV11-3|once
ASSSAGDTDTQY
>TRBV7-8|.
ASSSLAGSTDTQY
>TRBV7-6|.
ASSLWEGADEKLF
>TRBV28|.
ASNAGTSQVNEQF
>TRBV4-2|few
ASSLETTNEQF
>TRBV11-3|few
ASSLASQGPYQPQH
>TRBV2|.
ASSTGTGVEKLF